This TCR beta chain was obtained from a study of T cells in Graves' hyperthyroidism and ophthalmopathy. Study-wide results and caveats: A 13 V-J signature model discriminated ophthalmopathy versus stable hyperthyroidism.

Germline V gene sequence: CDR1 SGDLS, CDR2 YYNGEE. The V end was cut by 4 bases, the J end by 11 bases, with 22 bases between. The CDR3 spans 16 residues. About this clonotype itself: Its antigen is undetermined.

TCR beta CDR3 region amplification was performed from RNA transcripts. Initially, a first-round RT-PCR of the TCR CDR3 employed the HTBI primer set. TCRdb analysed the multiplex PCR reads with MiXCR anew, one entry per CDR3 protein. Of hundreds of thousands of distinct CDR3 sequences listed, around 15% are singletons. Disease duration under 2 months; hyperthyroidism patients were aged 18 to 65. Uncontrolled infection, other autoimmune disease, pregnancy or lactation excluded patients. The diagnostic basis comprised clinical symptoms, serum thyroxine and TRAb, thyroid ultrasound and orbital computed tomography.

The TCR comes from a woman in her thirties or forties with Graves' hyperthyroidism. The sequenced sample consisted of blood. The chain links TRBV9 to TRBJ1-6, with D tentatively TRBD1 (5 bases). This CDR3 reads CASSPGHDSDDPPLHF. In DNA form, the CDR3 reads TGTGCCAGCAGCCCAGGACACGACAGTGATGATCCACCCCTCCACTTT.